These 28 T cell receptor beta chains were sequenced from one sample in a study of cytomegalovirus exposure and HLA in healthy donors. Primers for the PCR totalled 60 Vbeta and 13 Jbeta. Only in-frame clones appear in the TCRdb table, and some are missing; sequencing was by immunoSEQ multiplex PCR. Among over 95,000 clones, roughly 80% were seen once, and the ten largest hold roughly 3%. Material for sequencing was PBMCs. These receptors all stem from a female donor in good health and CMV-seronegative.

V and J are TRBV7-6 and TRBJ2-2; 9 nucleotides align to TRBD1. CDR1 and CDR2 from the germline V gene are SGHVS and FNYEAQ. This CDR3 is 18 amino acids long. Losses at the gene ends were 4 bases for V and 3 bases for J; bases not matched to a gene: 12. For the CDR3, the DNA is TGTGCCAGCAGCTCGCGCTCCGGGACAGGGTTGGACACCGGGGAGCTGTTTTTT. As protein: CASSSRSGTGLDTGELFF.

The rearrangement links TRBV28 to TRBJ1-1; D is ambiguous. CDR1 is MDHEN, CDR2 SYDVKM, per germline. The CDR3 sequence is 16 residues long. V was shortened by 6 bases and J by 4 bases, with 21 bases between the two germline ends. CDR3 in amino acids: CASSSGSLSGSTEAFF. As DNA, the CDR3 is TGTGCCAGCAGCTCCGGGTCCTTGTCTGGAAGCACTGAAGCTTTCTTT. Together with reference TRBV28 and TRBJ1-1, the CDR3 gives the full variable domain: DVKVTQSSRYLVKRTGEKVFLECVQDMDHENMFWYRQDPGLGLRLIYFSYDVKMKEKGDIPEGYSVSREKKERFSLILESASTNQTSMYLCASSSGSLSGSTEAFFGQGTRLTVV.

The chain has TRBV6-6 and TRBJ2-5; 11 nucleotides line up with TRBD1. From germline, CDR1 is MNHNY and CDR2 SVGAGI (reference sequence). J gave up 1 base and V 6 bases, and 7 bases lay outside the gene matches. There are 16 residues in the CDR3. The CDR3 nucleotides are TGTGCCAGCAGCCCCGGGACAGGGGGAACCCAAGAGACCCAGTACTTC. This gives the protein CASSPGTGGTQETQYF.

The CDR3 nucleotides read TGTGCCAGCAGCCGGGACAGGGATGGGGAAGGCTATGGCTACACCTTC. Amino acids: CASSRDRDGEGYGYTF. V usage is TRBV7-9 and J usage is TRBJ1-2, with 9 bases identical to TRBD1. CDR3 size: 16 residues. CDR1 SEHNR and CDR2 FQNEAQ come from the germline V gene (reference sequence). Losses at the gene ends were 5 bases for V and 4 bases for J; bases not matched to a gene: 11.

The V call is TRBV21-1, the J call TRBJ2-5; TRBD2 is the table's D call, not checked against the DNA. TRBV21-1 is a pseudogene segment. The CDR3 has 13 residues. In DNA, the CDR3 is TGTGCCAGCAGCAGACCCCCCGGGGAGACCCAGTACTTC. Protein product: CASSRPPGETQYF.

This sequence joins TRBV18 and TRBJ2-1; D is unresolved. This CDR3 region has 12 residues. Looked up from germline, CDR1 is KGHSH and CDR2 is LQKENI. Trimming took off 3 bases at V and 5 bases at J, with 5 bases between the two ends. The CDR3 sequence: CASSPADNEQFF. DNA for the CDR3: TGTGCCAGCTCACCGGCGGACAATGAGCAGTTCTTC. Based on the CDR3 plus reference TRBV18 and TRBJ2-1, the full variable domain is NAGVMQNPRHLVRRRGQEARLRCSPMKGHSHVYWYRQLPEEGLKFMVYLQKENIIDESGMPKERFSAEFPKEGPSILRIQQVVRGDSAAYFCASSPADNEQFFGPGTRLTVL.

On this clone itself: Germline is not matched at one junction end, which may reflect a read error. J is TRBJ1-1 and V is TRBV20-1; the D is unclear. The CDR3 contains 11 residues. Looked up from germline, CDR1 is DFQATT and CDR2 is SNEGSKA (reference sequence). CDR3 DNA sequence: TGCAGTGCTAGAGAGGGTGAGCGGGCCCTCTTT. Amino acid sequence: CSAREGERALF.

The rearrangement joins TRBV5-1 to TRBJ2-7, with TRBD1 as a possible D gene (7 bases). This CDR3 spans 14 amino acids. Trimming left V 4 bases short and J 7 bases short, with 18 bases between. Germline V CDR1 and CDR2: SGHRS, YFSETQ. The DNA for the CDR3 is TGCGCCAGCAGCCCTGGACAGGCGGGGTGGGAGCAGTACTTC. Translating it yields CASSPGQAGWEQYF.

As regards this clone: At one boundary the junction diverges from the germline segment, which might be a read error. V and J are TRBV7-9 and TRBJ2-3, with 9 bases that match TRBD1. Germline V gene sequence: CDR1 SEHNR, CDR2 FQNEAQ (reference sequence). The CDR3 spans 18 residues. As DNA, the CDR3 is TGTTCCAGCAGCTCCCGTCTTCGGAGGGACAGGGAAGCAGATACGCAGTATTTT. It is translated as CSSSSRLRRDREADTQYF.

V gene TRBV5-4 combines with J gene TRBJ2-2; D unresolved. V lost 3 bases to trimming and J lost 4 bases, with 4 bases between them. Germline V gives CDR1 SGHNT, CDR2 YYREEE (reference sequence). The CDR3 runs 12 residues. CDR3 nucleotides: TGTGCCAGCAGCTCCGGCACCGGGGAGCTGTTTTTT. It is translated as CASSSGTGELFF.

This clone was counted between two and nine times. V usage is TRBV2 and J usage is TRBJ1-4; D remains ambiguous. Germline lookup yields CDR1 SNHLY and CDR2 FYNNEI. CDR3 size: 15 residues. With 3 bases removed from V and 0 bases from J, the gap between germline ends came to 8 bases. Here the CDR3 reads CASSERETTNEKLFF. The CDR3, as DNA: TGTGCCAGCAGTGAGCGGGAGACAACTAATGAAAAACTGTTTTTT. Variable domain in full (rest from reference TRBV2 and TRBJ1-4): EPEVTQTPSHQVTQMGQEVILRCVPISNHLYFYWYRQILGQKVEFLVSFYNNEISEKSEIFDDQFSVERPDGSNFTLKIRSTKLEDSAMYFCASSERETTNEKLFFGSGTQLSVL.

The gene calls are TRBV30 and TRBJ2-7, with D maybe TRBD2 (5 bases). Trimming took 7 bases from V and 12 from J, leaving 10 bases between them. The germline V gene has CDR1 GTSNPN and CDR2 SVGIG (reference sequence). The CDR3 extends over 8 amino acids. CDR3 sequence: CASGVGYF. DNA of the CDR3: TGTGCCTCCGGGGTGGGGTACTTC.

In this sample, this clone turned up a few times. CDR3 protein: CASSATGDNTEAFF. DNA of the CDR3: TGTGCCAGTAGTGCGACAGGGGATAACACTGAAGCTTTCTTT. V gene TRBV19 combines with J gene TRBJ1-1; 8 bases map to TRBD1. Germline assignment: CDR1 LNHDA and CDR2 SQIVND (reference sequence). With 5 bases clipped from V and 2 bases from J, the junction kept 4 bases outside the gene matches. The length of the CDR3 is 14 residues. Based on the CDR3 plus reference TRBV19 and TRBJ1-1, the full variable domain is DGGITQSPKYLFRKEGQNVTLSCEQNLNHDAMYWYRQDPGQGLRLIYYSQIVNDFQKGDIAEGYSVSREKKESFPLTVTSAQKNPTAFYLCASSATGDNTEAFFGQGTRLTVV.

J is TRBJ2-7 and V is TRBV19; D is possibly TRBD2 (6 bases). V shed 6 bases and J shed 0 bases, with 12 bases lying between them. The CDR3 is 14 amino acids. The germline gives CDR1 LNHDA, CDR2 SQIVND (reference sequence). The CDR3, as DNA: TGTGCCAGTAGGCGGGACGCTAGCTCCTACGAGCAGTACTTC. Protein sequence: CASRRDASSYEQYF.

The chain uses TRBV7-2 and TRBJ2-2; 7 nucleotides line up with TRBD2. The ends lost 8 bases at V and 1 base at J; junction bases unmatched: 10. From germline, CDR1 is SGHTA and CDR2 FQGNSA. CDR3 length equals 16 residues. For the CDR3, the DNA is TGTGCCAGCCGACAAAGGCTAGCGGTGAACACCGGGGAGCTGTTTTTT. Translated: CASRQRLAVNTGELFF.

The rearrangement uses TRBV5-5 and TRBJ2-1; weak D call: TRBD2 (7 bases). Germline loops: CDR1 SGHKS, CDR2 YYEKEE (reference sequence). Trimming pared 7 bases from V and 2 bases from J, leaving 13 bases between. This CDR3 spans 14 amino acids. The DNA for the CDR3 is TGTGCCAGCCGAAGGGGGGGGGCCTACAATGAGCAGTTCTTC. Encoded protein: CASRRGGAYNEQFF.

This clone was seen repeatedly, ten times or more. The chain carries TRBV6-4 and TRBJ1-6; a weak D match, TRBD1 (6 bases). There are 14 residues in the CDR3. The germline gives CDR1 MRHNA, CDR2 SNTAGT. V was trimmed by 3 bases and J by 5 bases, leaving 8 bases between them. As DNA, the CDR3 is TGTGCCAGCAGTGAGGACAGAGATAATTCACCCCTCCACTTT. As protein: CASSEDRDNSPLHF.

The gene calls are TRBV5-1 and TRBJ1-4, with D perhaps TRBD1 (5 bases). The V and J ends lost 0 bases and 11 bases respectively, with 11 bases between them. The germline V gene has CDR1 SGHRS and CDR2 YFSETQ. The CDR3 contains 13 residues. Here the CDR3 reads CASSLDSGVKLFF. As DNA, the CDR3 is TGCGCCAGCAGCTTGGATTCGGGGGTTAAACTGTTTTTT.

This chain uses TRBV4-1 with TRBJ1-1; the match to TRBD1 covers 9 bases. Germline V gives CDR1 MGHRA, CDR2 YSYEKL. V shed 4 bases and J 7 bases; nucleotides not matched to a gene: 4. This CDR3 has 13 amino acids. CDR3 sequence: CASSPQGASEAFF. The CDR3 nucleotides read TGCGCCAGCAGCCCACAGGGGGCGAGTGAAGCTTTCTTT.

The chain couples TRBV9 to TRBJ2-6; the match to TRBD1 covers 9 bases. The length of the CDR3 is 16 residues. Germline CDR1 reads SGDLS; CDR2 reads YYNGEE. The ends lost 3 bases at V and 0 bases at J; junction bases unmatched: 1. The DNA for the CDR3 is TGTGCCAGCAGCGGGGACAGGGACTCTGGGGCCAACGTCCTGACTTTC. Its translation is CASSGDRDSGANVLTF.

The chain links TRBV16 to TRBJ1-2, with D possibly being TRBD1 (5 bases). Germline V gives CDR1 KGHSY, CDR2 FQNENV. V dropped 1 base and J dropped 7 bases, with 19 bases sitting between them. CDR3 length equals 16 residues. CDR3: CASSQLRGSVSFGYTF. The CDR3 DNA follows: TGTGCCAGCAGCCAATTGCGGGGGTCGGTATCGTTTGGCTACACCTTC.

CDR3 sequence (DNA): TGTGCCAGCGCGGGTATTAGCTCTGGAAACACCATATATTTT. Amino acids: CASAGISSGNTIYF. The chain employs TRBV6-6 and TRBJ1-3; D unclear. Per germline, CDR1 MNHNY and CDR2 SVGAGI (reference sequence). Trimming removed 8 bases from V and 0 bases from J, with 11 bases in between. The CDR3 spans 14 residues.

The chain links TRBV2 to TRBJ1-5; weak D call: TRBD1 (5 bases). Germline assignment: CDR1 SNHLY and CDR2 FYNNEI. V dropped 6 bases and J dropped 3 bases, with 12 bases sitting between them. This CDR3 has 14 amino acids. The CDR3 region is CASRPGLTNQPQHF. DNA of the CDR3: TGTGCCAGCAGGCCGGGACTGACCAATCAGCCCCAGCATTTT.

As concerns this clone: One junction end does not reproduce the germline sequence, and a read error may be involved. This sequence joins TRBV7-8 and TRBJ2-3; tentatively, D is TRBD2 (6 bases). Germline-derived CDR1 and CDR2 are SGHVS and FQNEAQ. The CDR3 is made up of 15 amino acids. CDR3 nucleotides: TGTGCCAGCAGCTCCTCGGGACTCCACACAGATGCGCAGTATTTT. Encoded protein: CASSSSGLHTDAQYF.

The chain has TRBV19 and TRBJ2-3; D is uncertain. CDR3 length: 16 residues. The V and J ends lost 3 bases and 4 bases respectively, with 17 bases between them. The germline CDR1 and CDR2 sequences are LNHDA and SQIVND (reference sequence). Written as DNA, the CDR3 is TGTGCCAGTAGTATTGGCCCTCCCCACACAGCAGATACGCAGTATTTT. Amino acid sequence: CASSIGPPHTADTQYF.

This chain connects TRBV27 to TRBJ1-2; possibly TRBD1 for D (6 bases). The CDR3 has 18 residues. Trimming stripped 0 bases from V and 2 bases from J, with 19 bases between. The germline V gene has CDR1 MNHEY and CDR2 SMNVEV (reference sequence). The CDR3 reads CASSLSATGYKRNYGYTF. In nucleotides, the CDR3 is TGTGCCAGCAGTTTATCGGCGACAGGTTATAAGAGAAACTATGGCTACACCTTC.

The genes are TRBV5-5 and TRBJ2-7; 9 nucleotides line up with TRBD2. CDR3 length: 16 residues. Trimming at V came to 0 bases and at J to 5 bases, leaving 9 bases not matched to a gene. CDR1 is SGHKS, CDR2 YYEKEE, per germline (reference sequence). The CDR3 region has the DNA TGTGCCAGCAGCTTGGGGAGGGGCGGGAGGGCTAACGAGCAGTACTTC. It specifies CASSLGRGGRANEQYF.

The chain couples TRBV12-5 to TRBJ2-1, with 11 bases fitting TRBD2. In germline, CDR1 is LGHNT, CDR2 FRNRAP. CDR3 length equals 15 residues. V was pared by 8 bases and J by 5 bases, with 8 bases of the junction left unmatched. The CDR3 region has the DNA TGTGCTAGTTGGGCACTAGCGGGGGCCCACAATGAGCAGTTCTTC. Translating gives CASWALAGAHNEQFF.